This T cell receptor beta chain was retrieved from a study of cytomegalovirus exposure and HLA in healthy donors. Findings and limits, study-wide: Later on, an analysis tied over 15,000 TCR beta sequences to HLA alleles at 0.05 false discovery rate.

This clone showed up just once. Its antigen is unidentified. Donors in the study were healthy people who gave bone marrow. Vbeta (60) and Jbeta (13) primers were used in the PCR. Assay used: immunoSEQ multiplex PCR; TCRdb lists only in-frame clones, some missing. The table includes 150,000 to 200,000 clones, about 80% detected once. The source is a man in his forties or fifties in good health and CMV-seropositive. The sequenced material came from PBMCs.

The CDR3 here is CASTPRPGEPNEKLFF. Written as DNA, the CDR3 is TGTGCCAGCACACCCCGGCCCGGGGAACCGAATGAAAAACTGTTTTTT. This chain links TRBV4-2 with TRBJ1-4; no clear D. Per germline, CDR1 LGHNA and CDR2 YNFKEQ. V was pared by 7 bases and J by 5 bases, with 20 bases between. The CDR3 spans 16 residues.